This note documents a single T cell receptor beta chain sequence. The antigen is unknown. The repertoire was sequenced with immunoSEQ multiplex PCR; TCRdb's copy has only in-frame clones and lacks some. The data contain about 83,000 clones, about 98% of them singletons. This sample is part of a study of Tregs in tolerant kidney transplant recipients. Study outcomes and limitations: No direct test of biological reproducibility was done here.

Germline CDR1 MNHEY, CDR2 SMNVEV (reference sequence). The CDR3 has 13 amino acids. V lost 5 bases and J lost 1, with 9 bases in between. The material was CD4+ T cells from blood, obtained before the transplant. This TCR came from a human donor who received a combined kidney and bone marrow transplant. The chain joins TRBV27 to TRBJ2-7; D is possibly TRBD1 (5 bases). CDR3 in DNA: TGTGCCAGCAGTCGACAGCCTTCCTACGAGCAGTACTTC. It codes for CASSRQPSYEQYF.